These T cell receptor beta chains were read from a single sample in a study of blood T cell repertoires in COVID-19. Profiling relied on immunoSEQ multiplex PCR, and the TCRdb table lists in-frame clones only, not all of them. The top ten clones hold 21% of a sample with fewer than 85,000 clones, roughly 78% of them seen once. Sample: peripheral blood. These receptors were taken from a human donor in a cohort sampled during active COVID-19. Both conserved end residues are trimmed from each CDR3. Only part of the rows carry a size: once, few, many, or a class if the clone is expanded.

CDR3aa	v_gene	j_gene	abundance
ASSEARGSYEQY	TRBV6-1	TRBJ2-7	.
ASSLLGTSGTDTQY	TRBV7-3	TRBJ2-3	few
AWRRRTGDEKLF	TRBV30	TRBJ1-4	.
ASSLFPSGEKTQY	TRBV5-1	TRBJ2-5	.
ASSPQSSNEKLF	TRBV19	TRBJ1-4	.
ASSPSGTAHNEQF	TRBV18	TRBJ2-1	.
ATLAPTGSYNEQF	TRBV10-3	TRBJ2-1	.
ASSYPGAYNEQF	TRBV6-5	TRBJ2-1	.
ASSLDGGKEAF	TRBV7-9	TRBJ1-1	.
ASQRTGGIDIQY	TRBV19	TRBJ2-4	.
ASSTRQGLHTQY	TRBV19	TRBJ2-3	.
ASSAGTGVGTGELF	TRBV9	TRBJ2-2	.
ASTPGRGPGQPQH	TRBV28	TRBJ1-5	.
ASSHRYGYT	TRBV4-2	TRBJ1-2	.
ASSQGQGDEAF	TRBV18	TRBJ1-1	.
ASSLGVASETQY	TRBV7-9	TRBJ2-5	.
ASSSLGSGGSDTQY	TRBV7-3	TRBJ2-3	.